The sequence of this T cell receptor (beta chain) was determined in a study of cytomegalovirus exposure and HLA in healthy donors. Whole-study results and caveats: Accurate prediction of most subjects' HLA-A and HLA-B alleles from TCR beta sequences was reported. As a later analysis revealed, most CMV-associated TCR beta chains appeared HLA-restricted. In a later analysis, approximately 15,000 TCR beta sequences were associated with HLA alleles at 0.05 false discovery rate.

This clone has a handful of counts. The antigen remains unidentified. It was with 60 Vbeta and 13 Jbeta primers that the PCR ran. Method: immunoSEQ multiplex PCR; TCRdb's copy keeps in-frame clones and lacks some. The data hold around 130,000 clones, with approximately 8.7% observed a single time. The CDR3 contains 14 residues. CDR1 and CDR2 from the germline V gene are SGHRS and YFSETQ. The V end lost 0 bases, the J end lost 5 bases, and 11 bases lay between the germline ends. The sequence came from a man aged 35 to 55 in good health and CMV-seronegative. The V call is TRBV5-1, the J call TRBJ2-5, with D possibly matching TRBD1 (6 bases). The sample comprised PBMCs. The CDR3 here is CASSLAGVGETQYF. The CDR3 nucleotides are TGCGCCAGCAGCTTGGCAGGGGTGGGGGAGACCCAGTACTTC.